One sample yielded the 28 T cell receptor beta chains listed below, sequenced in a study of blood T cell repertoires in COVID-19. Assay used: immunoSEQ multiplex PCR; TCRdb lists only in-frame clones, some missing. This sample has a few hundred thousand clones, with 80% to 90% found just once. Sequences were obtained from peripheral blood. The receptors originated from a woman aged 80 or over with acute or convalescent COVID-19.

The rearrangement links TRBV5-5 to TRBJ1-4; 7 bases line up with TRBD1. The CDR3 covers 14 residues. Germline V gene sequence: CDR1 SGHKS, CDR2 YYEKEE (reference sequence). Trimming took 3 bases from V and 8 from J; bases not matched to a gene: 7. CDR3 residues: CASSYEGGWEKLFF. The CDR3 DNA sequence: TGTGCCAGCAGCTACGAAGGGGGCTGGGAAAAACTGTTTTTT.

This chain connects TRBV6-1 to TRBJ2-5; the D gene is possibly TRBD2 (5 bases). The V end was cut by 3 bases, the J end by 0 bases, with 11 bases between. CDR3 size: 15 residues. Germline V gene data show CDR1 as MNHNS and CDR2 as SASEGT. The CDR3 DNA reads TGTGCCAGCAGTGATGGAGGTACATACCAAGAGACCCAGTACTTC. Protein sequence: CASSDGGTYQETQYF.

Only a few counts were recorded for this clone. The genes are TRBV4-1 and TRBJ2-1, with D perhaps TRBD2 (6 bases). Germline assignment: CDR1 MGHRA and CDR2 YSYEKL. The CDR3 totals 16 residues. Trimming removed 0 bases from V and 2 bases from J, with 11 bases in between. CDR3 nucleotides: TGCGCCAGCAGCCAAGATGGGGGGAGGACCTACAATGAGCAGTTCTTC. Protein: CASSQDGGRTYNEQFF.

Of note for this clone: One end of the junction is discordant with germline, which a read error may explain. This chain uses TRBV18 with TRBJ2-1, with D possibly being TRBD1 (5 bases). CDR3 size: 15 residues. CDR1 KGHSH and CDR2 LQKENI come from the germline V gene. Here the CDR3 DNA reads TGTGCCAGCTCACCCCCGACAGCAACCTACAGTGAGCAGTTCTTC. Its protein product is CASSPPTATYSEQFF.

CDR3 in amino acids: CASSPNRDSAGYTF. CDR3 nucleotides: TGTGCCAGCTCACCCAACAGGGATTCAGCTGGCTACACCTTC. V gene TRBV18 combines with J gene TRBJ1-2; D might be TRBD1 (6 bases). The V end was cut by 3 bases, the J end by 7 bases, with 15 bases between. The germline V gene encodes CDR1 KGHSH and CDR2 LQKENI. The CDR3 totals 14 residues. Filled out from reference TRBV18 and TRBJ1-2, the complete variable domain reads NAGVMQNPRHLVRRRGQEARLRCSPMKGHSHVYWYRQLPEEGLKFMVYLQKENIIDESGMPKERFSAEFPKEGPSILRIQQVVRGDSAAYFCASSPNRDSAGYTFGSGTRLTVV.

This chain connects TRBV4-1 to TRBJ2-3; 7 bases align to TRBD1. The CDR3 contains 15 residues. Germline V gene lookup returns CDR1 MGHRA and CDR2 YSYEKL. Unmatched junction bases numbered 3, after V lost 0 bases and J lost 3 bases. Written as DNA, the CDR3 is TGCGCCAGCAGCCAAGAGGGGACAGATACAGATACGCAGTATTTT. Amino acid sequence: CASSQEGTDTDTQYF.

The chain has TRBV24-1 and TRBJ1-2, with 7 positions matching TRBD1. Germline V lookup: CDR1 KGHDR, CDR2 SFDVKD. J was trimmed by 8 bases and V by 1 base; bases with no gene match: 12. The CDR3 spans 16 residues. The CDR3 spells CATSDLRAGGSHGYTF. The CDR3, as DNA: TGTGCCACCAGTGATTTAAGGGCAGGGGGTTCGCACGGCTACACCTTC.

This chain connects TRBV11-2 to TRBJ2-1, with 9 bases identical to TRBD2. CDR1 is SGHAT and CDR2 is FQNNGV in the germline V gene. Losses at the gene ends were 3 bases for V and 3 bases for J; bases not matched to a gene: 6. This CDR3 is built from 16 residues. CDR3 region: CASSFALAGDYNEQFF. In DNA, the CDR3 is TGTGCCAGCAGCTTCGCCTTAGCGGGAGACTACAATGAGCAGTTCTTC. Full variable domain (outside the CDR3, taken from reference TRBV11-2 and TRBJ2-1): EAGVAQSPRYKIIEKRQSVAFWCNPISGHATLYWYQQILGQGPKLLIQFQNNGVVDDSQLPKDRFSAERLKGVDSTLKIQPAKLEDSAVYLCASSFALAGDYNEQFFGPGTRLTVL.

This clone was seen a single time. The J gene is TRBJ2-6, the V gene TRBV7-3; tentatively, D is TRBD1 (5 bases). This CDR3 has 16 residues. Between the trimmed V and J ends, which lost 5 bases and 0 bases, there was a span of 11 bases. The V gene's germline CDR1 is SGHTA and CDR2 FQGTGA. CDR3 residues: CASSRQPSSGANVLTF. CDR3 bases: TGTGCCAGCAGCCGACAGCCTAGCTCTGGGGCCAACGTCCTGACTTTC.

In its sample, this clone was seen once. This chain uses TRBV28 with TRBJ2-1; a possible D gene is TRBD2 (7 bases). CDR1 MDHEN and CDR2 SYDVKM come from the germline V gene. Trimming stripped 3 bases from V and 7 bases from J, with 19 bases between. The CDR3 consists of 16 residues. The chain's CDR3 is CASSFRSGGSINEQFF. CDR3 DNA: TGTGCCAGCAGTTTTCGGTCGGGGGGCAGCATAAATGAGCAGTTCTTC.

The chain couples TRBV30 to TRBJ1-2; 11 nucleotides line up with TRBD1. The CDR3 length is 16 residues. The germline V gene has CDR1 GTSNPN and CDR2 SVGIG (reference sequence). Trimming removed 5 bases from V and 4 bases from J; junction bases left unmatched: 12. CDR3 in DNA: TGTGCCTGGGCTAGGACAGGGGGCGCCCCGGGCTATGGCTACACCTTC. Amino acids: CAWARTGGAPGYGYTF.

The chain uses TRBV7-2 and TRBJ1-3, with a possible D match to TRBD1 (6 bases). The germline V gene encodes CDR1 SGHTA and CDR2 FQGNSA. This CDR3 is 16 amino acids long. V shed 5 bases and J shed 0 bases, with 14 bases lying between them. The CDR3 reads CASSPGHLSSGNTIYF. The CDR3 DNA is TGTGCCAGCAGCCCGGGACACCTGAGCTCTGGAAACACCATATATTTT.

This clone turned up a few times. V gene TRBV5-1 combines with J gene TRBJ2-7; the match to TRBD1 covers 9 bases. The V segment lost 4 bases and the J segment 4 bases; nucleotides outside the gene matches: 6. Germline V gives CDR1 SGHRS, CDR2 YFSETQ. This CDR3 comprises 14 residues. The CDR3 protein is CASSVGQGPYEQYF. CDR3 in DNA: TGCGCCAGCAGCGTGGGACAGGGTCCTTACGAGCAGTACTTC.

This clone was observed at least ten times. The rearrangement links TRBV6-5 to TRBJ1-5; D is perhaps TRBD1 (5 bases). This CDR3 has 14 residues. Trimming left V 7 bases short and J 2 bases short, with 12 bases between. Germline V CDR1 and CDR2: MNHEY, SVGAGI. The CDR3, as DNA: TGTGCCAGCACCCTGGACAATGGCAATCAGCCCCAGCATTTT. Translated, it gives CASTLDNGNQPQHF.

V gene TRBV4-3 combines with J gene TRBJ2-3, with 11 bases that match TRBD2. Germline V gene sequence: CDR1 LGHNA, CDR2 YSLEER. The CDR3 extends over 16 amino acids. After removal of 0 bases from V and 6 bases from J, the junction contained 5 bases not matched to a gene. CDR3 sequence reads: CASSQDGLAGGDTQYF. As DNA, the CDR3 is TGCGCCAGCAGCCAAGATGGTCTAGCGGGGGGCGATACGCAGTATTTT.

The rearrangement uses TRBV3-1 (or the pseudogene TRBV3-2) and TRBJ2-7, with 9 positions matching TRBD1. Germline V gene sequence: CDR1 LGHDT, CDR2 YNNKEL (reference sequence). The CDR3 runs 14 residues. V shed 4 bases and J 2 bases; nucleotides not matched to a gene: 3. As DNA, the CDR3 is TGTGCCAGCAGCCGCAGACAGGGGGCCTACGAGCAGTACTTC. Residues: CASSRRQGAYEQYF.

The chain is built from TRBV15 and TRBJ2-1, with TRBD2 matching over 7 bases. Germline CDR1 LNHNV, CDR2 YYDKDF (reference sequence). Trimming took 0 bases from V and 4 from J; bases not matched to a gene: 0. There are 14 residues in the CDR3. CDR3 DNA: TGTGCCACCAGCAGAGAACTAGCGTACAATGAGCAGTTCTTC. It is translated as CATSRELAYNEQFF. The full variable domain, its missing parts supplied by reference TRBV15 and TRBJ2-1, is DAMVIQNPRYQVTQFGKPVTLSCSQTLNHNVMYWYQQKSSQAPKLLFHYYDKDFNNEADTPDNFQSRRPNTSFCFLDIRSPGLGDTAMYLCATSRELAYNEQFFGPGTRLTVL.

This rearrangement joins TRBV3-1 (or the pseudogene TRBV3-2) to TRBJ2-2; 9 positions agree with TRBD2. Trimming took 3 bases from V and 3 from J; bases not matched to a gene: 2. Germline CDR1 reads LGHDT; CDR2 reads YNNKEL (reference sequence). This CDR3 is built from 15 residues. The CDR3 loop is CASSQRGGYTGELFF. The CDR3 coding sequence is TGTGCCAGCAGCCAGCGGGGGGGATACACCGGGGAGCTGTTTTTT.

CDR3: CASSLTGTGVPNEQFF. CDR3 bases: TGTGCCAGCAGCTTAACGGGGACAGGGGTACCCAATGAGCAGTTCTTC. The chain employs TRBV7-3 and TRBJ2-1, with 10 positions matching TRBD1. V trimming: 0 bases; J trimming: 6 bases; junction bases outside the gene matches: 5. From germline, CDR1 is SGHTA and CDR2 FQGTGA. This CDR3 has 16 residues.

The genes are TRBV7-2 and TRBJ1-5; D may be TRBD1 (6 bases). The germline V and J ends were trimmed by 1 base and 5 bases, with 12 bases remaining between them. This CDR3 has 15 amino acids. The germline gives CDR1 SGHTA, CDR2 FQGNSA. CDR3 in amino acids: CASSLGPPGDQPQHF. The CDR3 DNA follows: TGTGCCAGCAGCTTAGGACCTCCAGGGGATCAGCCCCAGCATTTT.

The chain couples TRBV7-9 to TRBJ1-1, with D possibly matching TRBD1 (6 bases). The germline CDR1 and CDR2 sequences are SEHNR and FQNEAQ (reference sequence). V was trimmed by 1 base and J by 7 bases, leaving 7 bases between them. The CDR3 spans 12 residues. The CDR3 nucleotides are TGTGCCAGCAGCTTAGTACAGGGTGAAGCTTTCTTT. This encodes CASSLVQGEAFF.

The chain is built from TRBV18 and TRBJ1-4; a weak D match, TRBD1 (6 bases). CDR1 and CDR2 from the germline V gene are KGHSH and LQKENI. The CDR3 length is 16 residues. The V end lost 4 bases, the J end lost 4 bases, and 16 bases lay between the germline ends. CDR3 region: CASSQTTGGNNEKLFF. The CDR3 region has the DNA TGTGCCAGCTCACAGACGACAGGTGGAAATAATGAAAAACTGTTTTTT.

The chain combines TRBV6-5 with TRBJ1-6; D gene uncertain. Germline V CDR1 and CDR2: MNHEY, SVGAGI. Deletions cut 2 bases from V and 7 bases from J, with 9 bases between. The CDR3 spans 14 residues. The CDR3 loop is CASSYGSTNSPLHF. The CDR3 DNA reads TGTGCCAGCAGTTACGGCAGTACAAATTCACCCCTCCACTTT.

With respect to this clone: Other DNA sequences in this specimen translate into the identical CDR3. This chain joins TRBV5-1 and TRBJ1-1, with 8 bases identical to TRBD1. V lost 1 base and J lost 1; bases outside the gene matches: 3. Germline CDR1 is SGHRS and CDR2 is YFSETQ. The CDR3 runs to 15 residues. CDR3 bases: TGCGCCAGCAGCTTGTCGGGGACAGGGAACACTGAAGCTTTCTTT. It codes for CASSLSGTGNTEAFF.

The chain is built from TRBV15 and TRBJ2-7; D might be TRBD1 (6 bases). Trimming left V 8 bases short and J 1 base short, with 12 bases between. The CDR3 totals 13 residues. The germline V gene encodes CDR1 LNHNV and CDR2 YYDKDF (reference sequence). The CDR3 is CATSRTASYEQYF. The CDR3 bases are TGTGCCACCTCGAGGACAGCTTCCTACGAGCAGTACTTC. The variable domain in full, with the rest retrieved from reference TRBV15 and TRBJ2-7, is DAMVIQNPRYQVTQFGKPVTLSCSQTLNHNVMYWYQQKSSQAPKLLFHYYDKDFNNEADTPDNFQSRRPNTSFCFLDIRSPGLGDTAMYLCATSRTASYEQYFGPGTRLTVT.

The chain uses TRBV24-1 and TRBJ1-2, with 10 bases matching TRBD1. Germline V gene sequence: CDR1 KGHDR, CDR2 SFDVKD. The CDR3 length is 14 residues. Losses at the gene ends were 10 bases for V and 7 bases for J; bases not matched to a gene: 11. The CDR3 DNA reads TGTGCCACGACTGACAGGGGGCGCTTGAGTGGCTACACCTTC. Residues: CATTDRGRLSGYTF.

The chain links TRBV11-2 to TRBJ2-7; D gene ambiguous. Between the trimmed V and J ends, which lost 7 bases and 4 bases, there was a span of 8 bases. Germline loops: CDR1 SGHAT, CDR2 FQNNGV. The CDR3 has 11 amino acids. CDR3 in amino acids: CASTEQYEQYF. DNA of the CDR3: TGTGCCAGCACTGAACAGTACGAGCAGTACTTC.

In DNA, the CDR3 is TGTGCCAGTAGTATAGATCCTGGACAGGGTGGTCAGCCCCAGCATTTT. Its translation: CASSIDPGQGGQPQHF. The chain recombines TRBV19 with TRBJ1-5, with 8 bases identical to TRBD1. The ends lost 0 bases at V and 6 bases at J; junction bases unmatched: 7. The germline V gene encodes CDR1 LNHDA and CDR2 SQIVND (reference sequence). CDR3 length: 16 residues.